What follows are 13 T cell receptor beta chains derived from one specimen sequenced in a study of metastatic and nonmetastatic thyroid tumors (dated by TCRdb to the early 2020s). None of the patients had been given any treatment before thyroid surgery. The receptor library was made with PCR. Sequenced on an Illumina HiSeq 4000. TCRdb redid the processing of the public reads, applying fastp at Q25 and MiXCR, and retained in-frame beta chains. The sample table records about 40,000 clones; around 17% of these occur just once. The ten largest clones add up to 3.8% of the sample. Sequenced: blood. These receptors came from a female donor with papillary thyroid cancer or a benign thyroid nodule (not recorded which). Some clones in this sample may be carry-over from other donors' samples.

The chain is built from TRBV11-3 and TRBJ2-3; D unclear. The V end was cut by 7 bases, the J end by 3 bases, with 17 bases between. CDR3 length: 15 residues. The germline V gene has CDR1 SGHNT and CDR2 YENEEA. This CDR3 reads CASIPLSTLTDTQYF. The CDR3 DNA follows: TGTGCCAGCATCCCACTATCAACGTTGACAGATACGCAGTATTTT.

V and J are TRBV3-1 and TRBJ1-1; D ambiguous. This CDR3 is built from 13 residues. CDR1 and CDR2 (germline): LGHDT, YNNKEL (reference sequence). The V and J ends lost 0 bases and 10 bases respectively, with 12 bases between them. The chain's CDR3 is CASSQDRRVAAFF. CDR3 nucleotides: TGTGCCAGCAGCCAAGATCGGAGGGTTGCAGCTTTCTTT.

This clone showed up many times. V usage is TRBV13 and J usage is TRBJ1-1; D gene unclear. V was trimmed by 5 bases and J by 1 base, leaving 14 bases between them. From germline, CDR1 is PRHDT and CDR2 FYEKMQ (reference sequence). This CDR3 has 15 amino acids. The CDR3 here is CASSPVGGGNTEAFF. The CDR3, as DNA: TGTGCCAGCAGCCCCGTTGGTGGAGGGAACACTGAAGCTTTCTTT.

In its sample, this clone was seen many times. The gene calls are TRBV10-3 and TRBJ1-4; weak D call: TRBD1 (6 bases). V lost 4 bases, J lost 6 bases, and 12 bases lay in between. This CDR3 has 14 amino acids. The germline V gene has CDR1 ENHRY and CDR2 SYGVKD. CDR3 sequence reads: CAISVGEGDEKLFF. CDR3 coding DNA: TGTGCCATCAGTGTCGGCGAGGGGGATGAAAAACTGTTTTTT.

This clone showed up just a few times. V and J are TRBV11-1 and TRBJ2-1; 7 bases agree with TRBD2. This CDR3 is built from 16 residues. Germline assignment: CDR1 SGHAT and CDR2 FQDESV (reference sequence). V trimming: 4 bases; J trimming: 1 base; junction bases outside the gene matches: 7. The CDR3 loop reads CASSSTSLRSYNEQFF. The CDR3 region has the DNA TGTGCCAGCAGCTCGACTAGCCTTAGATCCTACAATGAGCAGTTCTTC.

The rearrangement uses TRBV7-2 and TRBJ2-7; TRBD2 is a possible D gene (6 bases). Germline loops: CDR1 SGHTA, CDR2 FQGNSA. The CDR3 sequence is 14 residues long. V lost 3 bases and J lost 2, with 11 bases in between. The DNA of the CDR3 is TGTGCCAGCAGCTTGGGAGGCGGCGCCTACGAGCAGTACTTC. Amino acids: CASSLGGGAYEQYF.

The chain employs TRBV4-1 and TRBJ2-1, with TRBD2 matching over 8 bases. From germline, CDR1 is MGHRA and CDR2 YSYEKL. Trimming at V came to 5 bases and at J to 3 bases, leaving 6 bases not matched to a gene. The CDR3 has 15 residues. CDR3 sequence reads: CASSTSGANYNEQFF. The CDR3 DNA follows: TGCGCCAGCAGCACTAGCGGAGCAAACTACAATGAGCAGTTCTTC.

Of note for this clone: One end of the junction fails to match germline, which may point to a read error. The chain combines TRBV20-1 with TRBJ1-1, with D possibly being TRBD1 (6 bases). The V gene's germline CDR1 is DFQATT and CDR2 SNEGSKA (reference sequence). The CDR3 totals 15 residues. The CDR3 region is CSATPAGRGSPEDFF. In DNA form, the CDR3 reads TGCAGTGCAACCCCGGCGGGCAGGGGATCCCCTGAAGATTTCTTT.

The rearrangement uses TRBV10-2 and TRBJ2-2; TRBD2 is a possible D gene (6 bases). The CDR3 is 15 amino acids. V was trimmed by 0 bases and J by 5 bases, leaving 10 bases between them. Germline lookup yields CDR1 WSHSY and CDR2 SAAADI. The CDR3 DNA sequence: TGCGCCAGCAGTGAGTCGATGGGGGGAACCGGGGAGCTGTTTTTT. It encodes CASSESMGGTGELFF.

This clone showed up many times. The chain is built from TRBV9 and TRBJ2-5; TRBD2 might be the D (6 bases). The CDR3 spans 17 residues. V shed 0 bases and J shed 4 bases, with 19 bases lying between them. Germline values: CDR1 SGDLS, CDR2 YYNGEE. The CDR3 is CASSVGIGSVGGETQYF. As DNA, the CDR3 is TGTGCCAGCAGCGTAGGAATAGGGAGTGTGGGAGGAGAGACCCAGTACTTC.

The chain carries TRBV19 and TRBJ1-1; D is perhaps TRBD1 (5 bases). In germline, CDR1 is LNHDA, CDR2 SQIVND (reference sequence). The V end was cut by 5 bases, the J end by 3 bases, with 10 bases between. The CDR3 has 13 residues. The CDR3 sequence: CASSFRDHTEAFF. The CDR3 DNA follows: TGTGCCAGTAGTTTCCGGGACCACACTGAAGCTTTCTTT.

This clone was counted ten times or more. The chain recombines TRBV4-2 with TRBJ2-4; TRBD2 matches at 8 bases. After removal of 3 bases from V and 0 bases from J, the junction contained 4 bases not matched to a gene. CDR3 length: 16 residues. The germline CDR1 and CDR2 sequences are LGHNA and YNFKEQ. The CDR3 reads CASSQPGGGAKNIQYF. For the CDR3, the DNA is TGTGCCAGCAGCCAGCCGGGGGGGGGAGCCAAAAACATTCAGTACTTC.

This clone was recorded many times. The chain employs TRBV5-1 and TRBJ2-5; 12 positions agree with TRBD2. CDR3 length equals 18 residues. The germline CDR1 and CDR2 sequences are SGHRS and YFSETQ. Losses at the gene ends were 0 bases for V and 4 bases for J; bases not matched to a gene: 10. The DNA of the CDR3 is TGCGCCAGCAGCTTGGCTCTAGCGGGGGGGCGAAGTATAGAGACCCAGTACTTC. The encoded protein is CASSLALAGGRSIETQYF.